This is a list of T cell receptor beta chains from one sample in a study of cytomegalovirus exposure and HLA in healthy donors. Assay used: immunoSEQ multiplex PCR; TCRdb lists only in-frame clones, some missing. Of some 120,000 clones in the sample, around 61% were seen once. Sequencing used PBMCs. The receptors here all came from a woman in her twenties or thirties in good health and CMV-seronegative. Both conserved end residues are part of each CDR3.

J gene,V gene,CDR3 protein
TRBJ2-5,TRBV7-7,CASSMSGRATETQYF
TRBJ1-1,TRBV28,CASSTPGQMNTEAFF
TRBJ2-7,TRBV20-1,CSARVGYEQYF
TRBJ2-3,TRBV19,CASSPRESEDTQYF
TRBJ1-6,TRBV23-1,CASRSPGTGGSEDSPLHF
TRBJ1-1,TRBV2,CASTTGGSTEAFF
TRBJ2-3,TRBV30,CAWRGLANTDTQYF
TRBJ2-7,TRBV19,CASSIGSSHEQYF
TRBJ2-5,TRBV4-1,CASSHSTARVRETQYF
TRBJ1-1,TRBV6-6,CASSYSTGQGNTEAFF
TRBJ1-6,TRBV10-1,CASSGSGGNSPLHF
TRBJ2-1,TRBV4-2,CASSQERQGNEQFF
TRBJ1-5,TRBV4-1,CASTGFNQPQHF
TRBJ2-2,TRBV7-6,CASSPGQGAPTGELFF
TRBJ2-3,TRBV10-2,CASSEAGGMVDTQYF
TRBJ2-2,TRBV5-6,CASSLERDYTGELFF
TRBJ2-1,TRBV27,CASSLGLAVEQFF